The 3 T cell receptor beta chains reported below all come from one sample, sequenced in a study of T cells after yellow fever vaccination. TCRdb ran MiXCR on the 5' RACE reads and lists one entry per CDR3 protein. The table includes some 350,000 distinct CDR3 sequences, under 14% detected once. The specimen comprised PBMCs, sampled on the day of the first yellow fever vaccination. The receptors here all came from a young man who received the YFV17D yellow fever vaccine.

This clonotype appeared a few times. The chain is built from TRBV6-1 and TRBJ1-3, with TRBD1 matching 7 bases. Germline lookup yields CDR1 MNHNS and CDR2 SASEGT. V dropped 7 bases and J dropped 4; count of bases not matched to a gene: 13. The CDR3 loop spans 16 amino acids. The chain's CDR3 is CASTPLKGAGGNTIYF. CDR3 coding DNA: TGTGCCAGCACCCCCTTGAAGGGGGCAGGAGGAAACACCATATATTTT.

This clonotype was observed a few times. The V and J genes are TRBV13 and TRBJ2-4; 8 nucleotides line up with TRBD1. The CDR3 length is 15 residues. The germline V gene has CDR1 PRHDT and CDR2 FYEKMQ (reference sequence). V shed 6 bases and J 8 bases; nucleotides not matched to a gene: 12. This CDR3 is CASRTLRDRGDIQYF. The CDR3 bases are TGTGCCAGCAGAACCCTCCGAGACAGGGGAGACATTCAGTACTTC.

The chain employs TRBV4-2 and TRBJ2-5; possible D gene TRBD2, 6 bases. The CDR3 contains 15 residues. Trimming took 4 bases from V and 10 from J, leaving 22 bases between them. Germline CDR1 LGHNA, CDR2 YNFKEQ. CDR3 sequence reads: CASSPTYSGSLIQYF. The CDR3 DNA sequence: TGTGCCAGCAGCCCCACCTACTCCGGGAGCTTGATCCAGTACTTC.